This T cell receptor beta chain was profiled in a study of cytomegalovirus exposure and HLA in healthy donors. 13 Jbeta primers and 60 Vbeta primers were used for the PCR. TCRdb's copy holds only in-frame clones and misses some; the assay was immunoSEQ multiplex PCR. The profile shows around 200,000 clones, approximately 80% of them singletons. The CDR3 sequence is 14 residues long. Germline V gene sequence: CDR1 SGHTA, CDR2 FQGTGA. Trimming removed 0 bases from V and 12 bases from J, with 12 bases in between. The sequence was collected from a woman aged 45-60 years in good health and CMV-seronegative. The genes are TRBV7-3 and TRBJ2-6, with TRBD1 as a possible D gene (5 bases). The sample consisted of PBMCs. The CDR3 DNA sequence: TGTGCCAGCAGCTTAACTAGACAGCCTGGCGTCCTGACTTTC. Its protein is CASSLTRQPGVLTF.